Listed here are 21 T cell receptor beta chains from one sample, sequenced in a study of cytomegalovirus exposure and HLA in healthy donors. PCR amplification relied on 60 Vbeta primers (plus 13 Jbeta primers). TCRdb's table, derived via immunoSEQ multiplex PCR, lists solely in-frame clones and lacks some. The sample yields some 120,000 clones, about 80% seen once. Sequenced: PBMCs. These receptors all stem from a male donor in good health and CMV-seronegative.

The rearrangement uses TRBV30 and TRBJ2-2; 7 nucleotides line up with TRBD2. Germline V CDR1 and CDR2: GTSNPN, SVGIG (reference sequence). Trimming cost V 0 bases and J 0 bases; bases outside gene matches: 1. This CDR3 has 15 residues. This chain's CDR3 is CAWSVLASNTGELFF. The CDR3 coding sequence is TGTGCCTGGAGTGTACTAGCGTCGAACACCGGGGAGCTGTTTTTT.

The CDR3 here is CASSIRTGGNEQFF. CDR3 coding DNA: TGTGCCAGCAGTATAAGGACAGGGGGCAATGAGCAGTTCTTC. This chain uses TRBV27 with TRBJ2-1; 10 nucleotides line up with TRBD1. Trimming took 5 bases from V and 6 from J; bases not matched to a gene: 4. Germline assignment: CDR1 MNHEY and CDR2 SMNVEV (reference sequence). The CDR3 has 14 residues.

In its sample, this clone was seen once. V is TRBV7-2 and J is TRBJ2-1, with TRBD2 identical over 7 bases. Germline CDR1 is SGHTA and CDR2 is FQGNSA. Trimming at V came to 5 bases and at J to 4 bases, leaving 11 bases not matched to a gene. This CDR3 is built from 16 residues. The CDR3, as DNA: TGTGCCAGCAGCCCGGTTCGGGCTAGCGGATACAATGAGCAGTTCTTC. Protein: CASSPVRASGYNEQFF.

The V call is TRBV11-2, the J call TRBJ2-1; 7 bases map to TRBD1. The CDR3 extends over 14 amino acids. Trimming removed 1 base from V and 6 bases from J; junction bases left unmatched: 3. Looked up from germline, CDR1 is SGHAT and CDR2 is FQNNGV. The CDR3 is CASSLASGGNEQFF. The CDR3 nucleotides read TGTGCCAGCAGCTTAGCGTCAGGGGGCAATGAGCAGTTCTTC.

This clone was recorded a few times. V and J are TRBV10-2 and TRBJ1-3, with 8 bases fitting TRBD1. Germline V gene sequence: CDR1 WSHSY, CDR2 SAAADI. The V gene end was trimmed by 6 bases and the J gene end by 2 bases; junction bases not matched to a gene: 6. The CDR3 runs 15 residues. The CDR3 loop is CASRARTGPGNTIYF. CDR3 in DNA: TGCGCCAGCAGAGCGAGGACAGGGCCTGGAAACACCATATATTTT.

The chain links TRBV27 to TRBJ2-1, with 12 bases matching TRBD2. The V gene's germline CDR1 is MNHEY and CDR2 SMNVEV (reference sequence). V lost 6 bases and J lost 7; bases outside the gene matches: 4. The CDR3 is 14 amino acids. Written as DNA, the CDR3 is TGTGCCAGCAGAAGACTAGCGGGAGAGAATGAGCAGTTCTTC. It yields the protein CASRRLAGENEQFF.

The chain carries TRBV13 and TRBJ2-4; 11 bases are a match to TRBD2. In germline, CDR1 is PRHDT, CDR2 FYEKMQ (reference sequence). The junction had 11 bases not matched to a gene; V was cut back by 1 base and J by 0 bases. CDR3 length: 20 amino acids. For the CDR3, the DNA is TGTGCCAGCAGCTTAGCTCAGGGTAGCGGGAGGGCACTAGCCAAAAACATTCAGTACTTC. Protein product: CASSLAQGSGRALAKNIQYF.

This chain joins TRBV30 and TRBJ2-1, with D possibly matching TRBD2 (5 bases). Germline V gene sequence: CDR1 GTSNPN, CDR2 SVGIG (reference sequence). V dropped 4 bases and J dropped 2 bases, with 6 bases sitting between them. The CDR3 extends over 12 amino acids. CDR3 bases: TGTGCCTGGAACGGGGCCTACAATGAGCAGTTCTTC. The encoded protein is CAWNGAYNEQFF.

Here the CDR3 reads CASSDPTGTGRDEQYF. Written as DNA, the CDR3 is TGTGCCAGCAGCGATCCTACCGGGACAGGGAGGGACGAGCAGTACTTC. This chain connects TRBV5-6 to TRBJ2-7; TRBD1 agrees at 9 bases. V shed 4 bases and J 5 bases; nucleotides not matched to a gene: 13. CDR1 is SGHDT and CDR2 is YYEEEE in the germline V gene. The CDR3 extends over 16 amino acids.

The DNA of the CDR3 is TGTGCCAGCAGTTCCCCGGGACAGGCGATTGGTGGCTACACCTTC. It translates to CASSSPGQAIGGYTF. The chain carries TRBV28 and TRBJ1-2; 8 bases map to TRBD1. In germline, CDR1 is MDHEN, CDR2 SYDVKM. Trimming removed 4 bases from V and 7 bases from J; junction bases left unmatched: 11. The CDR3 spans 15 residues.

As concerns this clone: One junction end does not reproduce the germline sequence, and a read error may be involved. The genes are TRBV7-9 and TRBJ2-1; possible D gene TRBD1, 6 bases. Per germline, CDR1 SEHNR and CDR2 FQNEAQ (reference sequence). The CDR3 runs 17 residues. The CDR3 bases are TGTTCCAGCAGCTTTCCCCTAGGGGGATACAGAGACAATGAGCAGTTCTTC. It codes for CSSSFPLGGYRDNEQFF.

The chain combines TRBV5-6 with TRBJ2-1, with a possible D match to TRBD1 (6 bases). The CDR3 spans 16 residues. The germline CDR1 and CDR2 sequences are SGHDT and YYEEEE. Trimming stripped 2 bases from V and 7 bases from J, with 19 bases between. CDR3 coding DNA: TGTGCCAGCAGCTTCCAGGGGACGTCACCGGCAAATGAGCAGTTCTTC. This sequence encodes CASSFQGTSPANEQFF.

V gene TRBV6-5 combines with J gene TRBJ2-6, with no clear D. Germline V CDR1 and CDR2: MNHEY, SVGAGI. CDR3 size: 14 residues. V was clipped by 5 bases and J by 0 bases, with 5 bases between them. DNA for the CDR3: TGTGCCAGCAGTGCTAGCTCTGGGGCCAACGTCCTGACTTTC. Translated: CASSASSGANVLTF.

V gene TRBV25-1 combines with J gene TRBJ2-1; the D is unclear. V was pared by 1 base and J by 7 bases, with 20 bases between. The CDR3 is made up of 17 amino acids. Germline assignment: CDR1 MGHDK and CDR2 SYGVNS. The CDR3 spells CASSEWRSFLLGNEQFF. The DNA of the CDR3 is TGTGCCAGCAGTGAATGGAGATCCTTCCTTCTAGGAAATGAGCAGTTCTTC.

The chain links TRBV28 to TRBJ1-2; tentative D call: TRBD1 (5 bases). The CDR3 is 16 residues long. V was shortened by 7 bases and J by 7 bases, with 25 bases between the two germline ends. CDR1 is MDHEN and CDR2 is SYDVKM in the germline V gene. DNA for the CDR3: TGTGCCAGCACTACCATAGCCAGGGTCGAGACCGGTGGCTACACCTTC. Its translation: CASTTIARVETGGYTF.

This clone was counted a single time. V and J are TRBV11-3 and TRBJ1-1; possible D gene TRBD1, 5 bases. In germline, CDR1 is SGHNT, CDR2 YENEEA. CDR3 length: 14 residues. Trimming left V 0 bases short and J 5 bases short, with 10 bases between. The CDR3 coding sequence is TGTGCCAGCAGCTTAGAGGGAGGGGAAACTGAAGCTTTCTTT. It translates to CASSLEGGETEAFF.

V is TRBV13 and J is TRBJ2-7; 7 bases map to TRBD1. The CDR3 is 13 residues long. Trimming at V came to 5 bases and at J to 4 bases, leaving 5 bases not matched to a gene. The germline gives CDR1 PRHDT, CDR2 FYEKMQ (reference sequence). CDR3 DNA sequence: TGTGCCAGCAGCCGGGACAGAAGATACGAGCAGTACTTC. It specifies CASSRDRRYEQYF.

This clone was seen a few times. The gene calls are TRBV7-2 and TRBJ2-3; 9 nucleotides align to TRBD2. The CDR3 runs to 16 residues. Germline CDR1 is SGHTA and CDR2 is FQGNSA. The V gene end was trimmed by 5 bases and the J gene end by 5 bases; junction bases not matched to a gene: 11. The CDR3 DNA is TGTGCCAGCAGCCCAGGGCGGGGGGGCCAAGGAGATACGCAGTATTTT. Residues: CASSPGRGGQGDTQYF.

The chain combines TRBV5-6 with TRBJ2-7; 10 bases align to TRBD1. CDR1 is SGHDT and CDR2 is YYEEEE in the germline V gene. The CDR3 runs to 17 residues. V lost 1 base and J lost 2; bases outside the gene matches: 9. The CDR3 sequence: CASSLFGAGTGAYEQYF. The CDR3 DNA follows: TGTGCCAGCAGCTTGTTTGGTGCTGGGACAGGGGCCTACGAGCAGTACTTC.

Comment on this clone: The identical CDR3 is also encoded by other nucleotide sequences in the sample. CDR3 loop: CASSLFPSGKNIQYF. CDR3 bases: TGTGCCAGCAGCTTATTTCCTAGCGGTAAAAACATTCAGTACTTC. V is TRBV11-2 and J is TRBJ2-4; 7 nucleotides align to TRBD2. J gave up 4 bases and V 2 bases, and 5 bases lay outside the gene matches. The germline V gene encodes CDR1 SGHAT and CDR2 FQNNGV. This CDR3 is 15 amino acids long.

This clone showed up just once. J is TRBJ2-2 and V is TRBV19; TRBD1 matches 7 bases. The CDR3 has 15 residues. Germline V gene lookup returns CDR1 LNHDA and CDR2 SQIVND (reference sequence). The trim removed 1 base at V and 7 bases at J, leaving 6 bases unmatched. This CDR3 reads CASSIVQGIVGELFF. CDR3 DNA: TGTGCCAGTAGTATAGTACAGGGGATCGTCGGGGAGCTGTTTTTT.